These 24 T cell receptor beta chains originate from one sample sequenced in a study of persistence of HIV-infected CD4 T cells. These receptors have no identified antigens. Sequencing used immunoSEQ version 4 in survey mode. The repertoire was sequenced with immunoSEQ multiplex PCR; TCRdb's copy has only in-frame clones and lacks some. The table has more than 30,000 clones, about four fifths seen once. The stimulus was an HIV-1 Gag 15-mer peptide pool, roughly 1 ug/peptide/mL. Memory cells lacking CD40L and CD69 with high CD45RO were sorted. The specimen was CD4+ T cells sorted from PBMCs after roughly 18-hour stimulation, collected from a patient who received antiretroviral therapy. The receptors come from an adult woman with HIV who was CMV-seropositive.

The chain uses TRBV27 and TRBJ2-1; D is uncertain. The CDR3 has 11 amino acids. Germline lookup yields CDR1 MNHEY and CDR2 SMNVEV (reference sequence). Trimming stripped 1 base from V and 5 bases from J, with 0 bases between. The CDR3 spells CASSLYNEQFF. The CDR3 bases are TGTGCCAGCAGTTTATACAATGAGCAGTTCTTC.

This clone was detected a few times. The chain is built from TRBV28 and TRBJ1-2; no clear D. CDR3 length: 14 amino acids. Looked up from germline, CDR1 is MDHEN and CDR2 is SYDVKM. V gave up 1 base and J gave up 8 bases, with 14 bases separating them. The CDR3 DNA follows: TGTGCCAGCAGTTTATTGAAGGGTCCGGGCGGCTACACCTTC. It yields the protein CASSLLKGPGGYTF.

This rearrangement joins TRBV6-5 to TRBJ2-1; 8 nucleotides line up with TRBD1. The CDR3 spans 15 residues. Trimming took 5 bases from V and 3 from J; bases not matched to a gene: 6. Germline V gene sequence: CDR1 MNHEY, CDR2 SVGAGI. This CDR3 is CASSNQQGDYNEQFF. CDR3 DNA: TGTGCCAGCAGTAACCAACAGGGGGACTACAATGAGCAGTTCTTC.

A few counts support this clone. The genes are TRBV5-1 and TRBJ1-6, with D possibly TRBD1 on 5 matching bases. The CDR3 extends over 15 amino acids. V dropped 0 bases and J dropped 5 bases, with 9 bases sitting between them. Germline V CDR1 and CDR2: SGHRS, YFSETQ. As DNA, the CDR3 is TGCGCCAGCAGCTTGGGTACAGGAGATAATTCACCCCTCCACTTT. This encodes CASSLGTGDNSPLHF.

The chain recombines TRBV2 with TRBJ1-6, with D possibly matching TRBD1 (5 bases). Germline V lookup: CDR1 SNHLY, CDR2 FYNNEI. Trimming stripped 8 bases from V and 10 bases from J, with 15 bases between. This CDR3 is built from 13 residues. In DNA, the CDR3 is TGTGCCAGCTTATGGGGGGGAGGGTCACCCCTCCACTTT. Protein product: CASLWGGGSPLHF.

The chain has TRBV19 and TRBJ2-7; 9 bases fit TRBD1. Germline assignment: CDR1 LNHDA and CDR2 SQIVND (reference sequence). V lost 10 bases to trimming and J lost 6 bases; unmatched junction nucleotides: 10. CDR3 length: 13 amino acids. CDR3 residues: CATSDRGGREQYF. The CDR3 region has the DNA TGTGCCACCTCGGACAGGGGCGGTCGCGAGCAGTACTTC.

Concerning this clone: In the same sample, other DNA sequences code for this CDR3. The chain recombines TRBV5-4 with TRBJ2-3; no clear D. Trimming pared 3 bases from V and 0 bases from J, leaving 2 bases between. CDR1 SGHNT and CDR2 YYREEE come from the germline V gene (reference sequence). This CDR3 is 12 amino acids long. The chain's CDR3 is CASSSSTDTQYF. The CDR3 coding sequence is TGTGCCAGCAGCTCTAGCACAGATACGCAGTATTTT.

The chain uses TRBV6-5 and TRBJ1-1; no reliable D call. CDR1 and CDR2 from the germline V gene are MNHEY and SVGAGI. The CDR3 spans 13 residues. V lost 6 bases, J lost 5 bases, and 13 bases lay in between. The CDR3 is CASRLEGMTEAFF. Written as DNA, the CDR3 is TGTGCCAGCAGGCTGGAGGGAATGACTGAAGCTTTCTTT.

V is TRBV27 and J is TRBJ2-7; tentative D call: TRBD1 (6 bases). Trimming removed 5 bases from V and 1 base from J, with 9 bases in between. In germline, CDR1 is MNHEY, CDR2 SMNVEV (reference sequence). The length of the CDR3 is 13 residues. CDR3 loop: CASSTGQSYEQYF. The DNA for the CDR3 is TGTGCCAGCAGTACCGGACAGTCCTACGAGCAGTACTTC.

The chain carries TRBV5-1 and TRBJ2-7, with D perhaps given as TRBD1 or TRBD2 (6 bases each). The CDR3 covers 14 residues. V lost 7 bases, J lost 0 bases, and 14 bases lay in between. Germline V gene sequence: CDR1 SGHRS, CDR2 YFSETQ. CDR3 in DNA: TGCGCCAGCGCCCCTGGGGGGCCCTCCTACGAGCAGTACTTC. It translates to CASAPGGPSYEQYF.

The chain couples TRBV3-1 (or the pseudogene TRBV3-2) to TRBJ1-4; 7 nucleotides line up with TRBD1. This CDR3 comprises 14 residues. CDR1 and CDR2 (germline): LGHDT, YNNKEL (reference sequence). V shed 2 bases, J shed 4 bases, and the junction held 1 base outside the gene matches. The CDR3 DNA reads TGTGCCAGCAGCCAAAGGGGGCATAATGAAAAACTGTTTTTT. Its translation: CASSQRGHNEKLFF.

The CDR3 loop is CASSGTANQPQHF. In nucleotides, the CDR3 is TGCGCCAGCAGTGGAACAGCCAATCAGCCCCAGCATTTT. The chain links TRBV10-2 to TRBJ1-5; no definite D call. CDR3 length: 13 amino acids. V shed 4 bases and J shed 3 bases, with 7 bases lying between them. The germline V gene encodes CDR1 WSHSY and CDR2 SAAADI.

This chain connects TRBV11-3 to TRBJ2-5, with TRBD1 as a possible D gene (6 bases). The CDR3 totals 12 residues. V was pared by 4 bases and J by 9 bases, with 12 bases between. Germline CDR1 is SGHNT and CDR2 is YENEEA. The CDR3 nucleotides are TGTGCCAGCAGCTCCGGACAGCTGGCCCAGTACTTC. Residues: CASSSGQLAQYF.

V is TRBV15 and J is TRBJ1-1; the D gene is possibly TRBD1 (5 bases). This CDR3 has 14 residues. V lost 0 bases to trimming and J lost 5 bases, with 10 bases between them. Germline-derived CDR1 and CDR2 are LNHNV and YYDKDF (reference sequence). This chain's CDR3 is CATSRDREATEAFF. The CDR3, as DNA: TGTGCCACCAGCAGAGACAGGGAAGCGACTGAAGCTTTCTTT.

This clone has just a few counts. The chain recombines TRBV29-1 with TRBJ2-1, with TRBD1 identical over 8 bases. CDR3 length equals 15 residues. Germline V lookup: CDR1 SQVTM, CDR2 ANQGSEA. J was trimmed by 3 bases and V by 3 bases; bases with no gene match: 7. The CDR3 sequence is CSVDGRQGLYNEQFF. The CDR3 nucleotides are TGCAGCGTTGACGGGAGACAGGGGCTCTACAATGAGCAGTTCTTC.

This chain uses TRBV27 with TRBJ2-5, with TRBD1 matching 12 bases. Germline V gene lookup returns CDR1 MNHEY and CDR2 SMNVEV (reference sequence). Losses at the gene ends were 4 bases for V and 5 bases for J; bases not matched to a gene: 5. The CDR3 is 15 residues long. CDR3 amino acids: CASSSGTGGAETQYF. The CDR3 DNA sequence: TGTGCCAGCAGTTCGGGGACAGGGGGCGCTGAGACCCAGTACTTC.

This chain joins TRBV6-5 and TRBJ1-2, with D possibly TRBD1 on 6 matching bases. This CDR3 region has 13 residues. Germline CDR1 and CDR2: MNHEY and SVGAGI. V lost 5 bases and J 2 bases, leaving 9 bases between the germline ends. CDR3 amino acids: CASSTTGNYGYTF. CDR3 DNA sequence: TGTGCCAGCAGTACCACAGGGAACTATGGCTACACCTTC.

CDR3 residues: CAIRNGDGGNQPQHF. DNA of the CDR3: TGTGCCATCCGTAACGGGGACGGAGGCAATCAGCCCCAGCATTTT. The rearrangement uses TRBV6-5 and TRBJ1-5; TRBD1 might be the D (5 bases). Trimming cost V 10 bases and J 2 bases, with 18 bases left between them. The CDR3 covers 15 residues. Germline-derived CDR1 and CDR2 are MNHEY and SVGAGI.

The CDR3 DNA reads as TGTGCCAGCAGTTTCTCCGGGGGCTCCTACAATGAGCAGTTCTTC. It encodes CASSFSGGSYNEQFF. J is TRBJ2-1 and V is TRBV6-5, with TRBD2 as a possible D gene (6 bases). CDR1 and CDR2 (germline): MNHEY, SVGAGI. With 4 bases removed from V and 0 bases from J, the gap between germline ends came to 10 bases. This CDR3 is built from 15 residues.

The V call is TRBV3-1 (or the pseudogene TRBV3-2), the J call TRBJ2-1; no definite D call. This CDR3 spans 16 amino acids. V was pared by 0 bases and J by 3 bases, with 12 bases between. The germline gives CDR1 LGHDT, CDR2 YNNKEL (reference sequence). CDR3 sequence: CASSQDLILGYNEQFF. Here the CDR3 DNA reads TGTGCCAGCAGCCAAGATCTGATCTTAGGCTACAATGAGCAGTTCTTC.

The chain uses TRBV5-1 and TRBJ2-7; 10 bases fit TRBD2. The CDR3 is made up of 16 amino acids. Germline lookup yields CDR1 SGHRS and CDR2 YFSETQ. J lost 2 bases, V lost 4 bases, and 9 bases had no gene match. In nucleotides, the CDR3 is TGCGCCAGCAGCAAAACCAGGACTAGCGGACCCTACGAGCAGTACTTC. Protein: CASSKTRTSGPYEQYF.

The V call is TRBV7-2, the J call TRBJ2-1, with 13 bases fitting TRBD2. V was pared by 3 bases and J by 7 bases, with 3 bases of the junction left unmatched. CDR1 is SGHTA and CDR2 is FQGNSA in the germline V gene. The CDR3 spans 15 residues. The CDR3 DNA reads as TGTGCCAGCAGCTTCACTAGCGGGGGGGTGAATGAGCAGTTCTTC. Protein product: CASSFTSGGVNEQFF.

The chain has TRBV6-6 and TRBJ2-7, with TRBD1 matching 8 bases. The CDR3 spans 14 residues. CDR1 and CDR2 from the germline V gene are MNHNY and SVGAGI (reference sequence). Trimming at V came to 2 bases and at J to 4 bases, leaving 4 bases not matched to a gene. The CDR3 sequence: CASSYPNRGYEQYF. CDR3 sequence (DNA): TGTGCCAGCAGTTACCCCAACAGGGGGTACGAGCAGTACTTC.

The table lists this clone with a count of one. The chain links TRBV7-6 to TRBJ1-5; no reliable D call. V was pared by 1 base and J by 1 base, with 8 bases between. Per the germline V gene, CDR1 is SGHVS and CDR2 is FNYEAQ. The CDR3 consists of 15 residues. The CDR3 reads CASSLGTDSNQPQHF. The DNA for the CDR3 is TGTGCCAGCAGCTTAGGGACTGACAGCAATCAGCCCCAGCATTTT.